This T cell receptor (beta chain) derives from a study of blood T cell repertoires in COVID-19. Study overall: The United States, Italy and Spain supplied acute and convalescent COVID-19 samples. The cDNA or gDNA used as material had been derived from T cells, B-cell-depleted T cells, or PBMCs.

In the original processing: Amplifying reference gene primers gave estimates of nucleated cell counts. Measured with immunoSEQ multiplex PCR; TCRdb has only the in-frame clones, and not every one. The V and J calls and the clone size are those of that table, but D and trimming were determined from the DNA. The repertoire holds 200,000 to 300,000 clones, with nearly 95% as singletons. The Seattle patients, enrolled during active infection, were followed longitudinally. The source is a man aged 25-40 years with COVID-19, enrolled during active disease. Material for sequencing was peripheral blood.

The CDR3 region has the DNA TGCGCCAGCAGTGAGCCAGGGTCAGGTGGAAACACCATATATTTT. Its protein product is CASSEPGSGGNTIYF. V is TRBV10-2 and J is TRBJ1-3; tentatively, D is TRBD1 (5 bases). CDR1 is WSHSY and CDR2 is SAAADI in the germline V gene. This CDR3 spans 15 amino acids. V gave up 2 bases and J gave up 3 bases, with 11 bases separating them.